Below, 20 T cell receptor beta chains from the same sample are listed, as sequenced in a study of patients and donors after allogeneic stem cell transplantation (TCRdb year 2020). Library preparation used RT-PCR. The instrument given in TCRdb is NextSeq 550. Using fastp trimming at Q25 and MiXCR clonotype assembly, TCRdb reanalyzed the public sequencing data and kept in-frame beta chains. Identical CDR3 proteins give one entry, which carries the most common genes and DNA. Counted in this sample were a few hundred thousand distinct CDR3 sequences; about 37% of them appeared once. The ten largest clones represent roughly 12% of the sample. Sequencing was performed on blood, either unsorted or a sorted T cell fraction (not recorded which). The receptors were sampled from a human donor who was either an allogeneic HSCT recipient or a stem cell or donor lymphocyte infusion donor (not recorded which). It is not recorded whose cells these are; they may come from a transplant donor.

The rearrangement joins TRBV20-1 to TRBJ1-2, with a possible D match to TRBD1 (6 bases). In germline, CDR1 is DFQATT, CDR2 SNEGSKA (reference sequence). The CDR3 runs 16 residues. V lost 0 bases and J 2 bases, leaving 16 bases between the germline ends. CDR3 amino acids: CSARDPLRQENYGYTF. The DNA of the CDR3 is TGCAGTGCTAGAGATCCACTACGACAGGAGAACTATGGCTACACCTTC.

The genes are TRBV28 and TRBJ1-5, with D possibly TRBD1 on 5 matching bases. CDR3 length: 15 residues. The V end lost 5 bases, the J end lost 9 bases, and 20 bases lay between the germline ends. The germline gives CDR1 MDHEN, CDR2 SYDVKM. CDR3 coding DNA: TGTGCCAGCAGTCAGACAGAATGGGGCGGGGCGCCCCAGCATTTT. Translated: CASSQTEWGGAPQHF.

The chain employs TRBV20-1 and TRBJ1-1; possible D gene TRBD1, 6 bases. The CDR3 runs 12 residues. The germline CDR1 and CDR2 sequences are DFQATT and SNEGSKA (reference sequence). V shed 6 bases and J shed 1 base, with 9 bases lying between them. The CDR3 loop reads CSAQDRNTEAFF. CDR3 in DNA: TGCAGTGCCCAGGACAGGAACACTGAAGCTTTCTTT.

This clonotype was counted only a few times. The genes are TRBV6-5 and TRBJ2-1, with 10 positions matching TRBD2. The CDR3 runs to 14 residues. The junction had 2 bases not matched to a gene; V was cut back by 5 bases and J by 4 bases. CDR1 and CDR2 from the germline V gene are MNHEY and SVGAGI. CDR3 amino acids: CASSRTSGYNEQFF. CDR3 nucleotide sequence: TGTGCCAGCAGTCGGACTAGCGGATACAATGAGCAGTTCTTC.

The chain couples TRBV3-1 to TRBJ1-2; 7 bases fit TRBD1. The CDR3 sequence is 16 residues long. Germline CDR1 and CDR2: LGHDT and YNNKEL (reference sequence). V was pared by 1 base and J by 4 bases, with 9 bases of the junction left unmatched. The CDR3 loop reads CASSQAGTELSYGYTF. CDR3 DNA: TGTGCCAGCAGCCAAGCCGGGACAGAATTATCCTATGGCTACACCTTC.

The gene calls are TRBV7-9 and TRBJ2-5, with 10 bases lining up with TRBD2. Germline loops: CDR1 SEHNR, CDR2 FQNEAQ (reference sequence). CDR3 length: 17 residues. The V gene end was trimmed by 3 bases and the J gene end by 5 bases; junction bases not matched to a gene: 12. CDR3 in DNA: TGTGCCAGCAGCTTGGCTAGCGGGGGTCCCGCCGGGGAGACCCAGTACTTC. This translates into CASSLASGGPAGETQYF.

The chain recombines TRBV6-5 with TRBJ1-4; possible D gene TRBD1, 6 bases. This CDR3 region has 14 residues. V was shortened by 0 bases and J by 7 bases, with 9 bases between the two germline ends. Per germline, CDR1 MNHEY and CDR2 SVGAGI. The CDR3 coding sequence is TGTGCCAGCAGTTACTCCGGCAGGGGTGAAAAACTGTTTTTT. The encoded protein is CASSYSGRGEKLFF.

A few counts support this clonotype. The CDR3, as DNA: TGTGCCAGCGGTTCCCGCGGGACGGCTTTCTTT. This gives the protein CASGSRGTAFF. The chain combines TRBV28 with TRBJ1-1; maybe TRBD1 (5 bases). The CDR3 covers 11 residues. The germline V and J ends were trimmed by 8 bases and 11 bases, with 15 bases remaining between them. The V gene's germline CDR1 is MDHEN and CDR2 SYDVKM. Variable domain in full (rest from reference TRBV28 and TRBJ1-1): DVKVTQSSRYLVKRTGEKVFLECVQDMDHENMFWYRQDPGLGLRLIYFSYDVKMKEKGDIPEGYSVSREKKERFSLILESASTNQTSMYLCASGSRGTAFFGQGTRLTVV.

This clonotype was seen a handful of times. The chain links TRBV6-1 to TRBJ1-2, with D possibly TRBD1 on 6 matching bases. V lost 6 bases and J 1 base, leaving 15 bases between the germline ends. This CDR3 is 15 amino acids long. Germline V CDR1 and CDR2: MNHNS, SASEGT. The CDR3 DNA reads as TGTGCCAGCAGCCTCAGGGGAGAGCATAACTATGGCTACACCTTC. Translating gives CASSLRGEHNYGYTF.

J is TRBJ1-5 and V is TRBV3-1, with D possibly being TRBD1 (6 bases). V was clipped by 4 bases and J by 2 bases, with 12 bases between them. Germline V lookup: CDR1 LGHDT, CDR2 YNNKEL (reference sequence). The CDR3 loop spans 15 amino acids. CDR3 nucleotides: TGTGCCAGCAGCCCGCGTGCAGGGGGCAATCAGCCCCAGCATTTT. This translates into CASSPRAGGNQPQHF. The full variable domain, rest sourced from reference TRBV3-1 and TRBJ1-5, is DTAVSQTPKYLVTQMGNDKSIKCEQNLGHDTMYWYKQDSKKFLKIMFSYNNKELIINETVPNRFSPKSPDKAHLNLHINSLELGDSAVYFCASSPRAGGNQPQHFGDGTRLSIL.

CDR3 sequence reads: CASSLAVAASYEQYF. CDR3 in DNA: TGCGCCAGCAGCTTGGCCGTCGCAGCCTCCTACGAGCAGTACTTC. V usage is TRBV5-1 and J usage is TRBJ2-7; no reliable D call. The CDR3 extends over 15 amino acids. The V end lost 0 bases, the J end lost 0 bases, and 10 bases lay between the germline ends. CDR1 and CDR2 from the germline V gene are SGHRS and YFSETQ.

J is TRBJ1-1 and V is TRBV12-3 or TRBV12-4; perhaps TRBD1 as D (6 bases). The V end lost 7 bases, the J end lost 1 base, and 10 bases lay between the germline ends. This CDR3 region has 13 residues. Written as DNA, the CDR3 is TGTGCCAGCACCCTGGGGGCGAACACTGAAGCTTTCTTT. Its translation: CASTLGANTEAFF.

This clonotype was seen only once. This sequence joins TRBV2 and TRBJ1-4; D remains ambiguous. The CDR3 length is 12 residues. V was clipped by 7 bases and J by 3 bases, with 6 bases between them. Germline lookup yields CDR1 SNHLY and CDR2 FYNNEI. CDR3 protein: CASTPPNEKLFF. CDR3 in DNA: TGTGCCAGCACTCCGCCTAATGAAAAACTGTTTTTT.

This chain links TRBV20-1 with TRBJ2-1, with TRBD2 identical over 13 bases. The CDR3 sequence is 15 residues long. Trimming took 2 bases from V and 7 from J; bases not matched to a gene: 5. Germline assignment: CDR1 DFQATT and CDR2 SNEGSKA (reference sequence). CDR3 in amino acids: CSARRTSGGRNEQFF. In DNA, the CDR3 is TGCAGTGCTAGACGGACTAGCGGGGGCAGGAATGAGCAGTTCTTC.

The chain carries TRBV28 and TRBJ2-2; D could derive from TRBD1 or TRBD2 (6 bases each). The length of the CDR3 is 16 residues. CDR1 MDHEN and CDR2 SYDVKM come from the germline V gene. Trimming took off 7 bases at V and 4 bases at J, with 19 bases between the two ends. The CDR3 nucleotides read TGTGCCAGCACCCCCCAACGGACAGCGGGCACCGGGGAGCTGTTTTTT. The encoded protein is CASTPQRTAGTGELFF.

CDR3 nucleotide sequence: TGCAGTGCTAGAAGGGGGGATCAGCCCCAGCATTTT. Translated: CSARRGDQPQHF. This chain links TRBV20-1 with TRBJ1-5, with D maybe TRBD1 (6 bases). The V gene's germline CDR1 is DFQATT and CDR2 SNEGSKA (reference sequence). V lost 2 bases to trimming and J lost 5 bases, with 7 bases between them. The CDR3 runs 12 residues.

The chain recombines TRBV12-3 or TRBV12-4 with TRBJ1-2, with a weak D call TRBD1 (5 bases). This CDR3 is built from 15 residues. V dropped 6 bases and J dropped 2 bases, with 16 bases sitting between them. The DNA of the CDR3 is TGTGCCAGCAGAACTAGGCGGGGGGAAAACTATGGCTACACCTTC. Protein product: CASRTRRGENYGYTF.

J is TRBJ2-7 and V is TRBV7-9; D possibly corresponds to TRBD2 (5 bases). Germline assignment: CDR1 SEHNR and CDR2 FQNEAQ (reference sequence). V lost 1 base and J lost 4, with 11 bases in between. This CDR3 is built from 14 residues. The CDR3 DNA reads TGTGCCAGCAGCTTAGGGGGAGAAGCTTACGAGCAGTACTTC. This sequence encodes CASSLGGEAYEQYF.

The chain recombines TRBV4-1 with TRBJ2-7; 7 bases fit TRBD1. The junction had 6 bases not matched to a gene; V was cut back by 0 bases and J by 1 base. In germline, CDR1 is MGHRA, CDR2 YSYEKL. The CDR3 runs 16 residues. CDR3 sequence (DNA): TGCGCCAGCAGCCAAGATCTGGGACAGTTTTCCTACGAGCAGTACTTC. Residues: CASSQDLGQFSYEQYF.

This clonotype has only one observation. This sequence joins TRBV4-3 and TRBJ2-3; D remains unclear. From germline, CDR1 is LGHNA and CDR2 YSLEER. The CDR3 spans 13 residues. V gave up 1 base and J gave up 0 bases, with 2 bases separating them. Here the CDR3 DNA reads TGCGCCAGCAGCCAAGGGAGCACAGATACGCAGTATTTT. This encodes CASSQGSTDTQYF.